This is a list of T cell receptor beta chains from one sample in a study of blood T cell repertoires in COVID-19. Repertoires were generated with immunoSEQ multiplex PCR, while TCRdb's copy carries only in-frame clones and drops some. Among about 150,000 clones listed, 78% were seen once. Sequencing was carried out using PBMCs or T cells enriched from blood (not recorded which). These receptors originate from a woman in her fifties or sixties who had recovered from COVID-19. Both conserved end residues are part of each CDR3. The D gene is left open where the match is weak. The listing skips clone size in some rows; elsewhere it reads once, few, many or a size class.

CASSYQTAANTGELFF	TGTGCCAGCAGTTACCAGACAGCCGCGAACACCGGGGAGCTGTTTTTT	TRBV6-6	TRBJ2-2	few	NA
CASSLARGRGWEHGYTF	TGTGCCAGCAGCTTGGCACGTGGTCGGGGTTGGGAGCATGGCTACACCTTC	TRBV5-4	TRBJ1-2	NA	NA
CSAGTGIEVPIYF	TGCAGCGCCGGGACAGGGATAGAAGTACCCATATATTTT	TRBV29-1	TRBJ1-3	few	TRBD1
CASKFGPDRGDQPQHF	TGTGCCAGTAAATTTGGTCCCGACAGGGGGGATCAGCCCCAGCATTTT	TRBV19	TRBJ1-5	NA	TRBD1
CASSLSGDQETQYF	TGCGCCAGCAGCTTGTCGGGGGACCAAGAGACCCAGTACTTC	TRBV5-1	TRBJ2-5	NA	NA
CASRERISSTTDTQYF	TGTGCCAGCAGGGAGCGGATATCTAGCACTACAGATACGCAGTATTTT	TRBV2	TRBJ2-3	NA	NA
CASSEGRVNIQYF	TGTGCCAGCAGTGAAGGCAGGGTAAACATTCAGTACTTC	TRBV6-1	TRBJ2-4	NA	NA
CSVLAGQETQYF	TGCAGCGTACTAGCGGGGCAAGAGACCCAGTACTTC	TRBV29-1	TRBJ2-5	NA	TRBD2
CASSLGTDTSTDTQYF	TGTGCCAGCAGCCTGGGGACAGACACGAGCACAGATACGCAGTATTTT	TRBV7-8	TRBJ2-3	NA	TRBD1
CASSPWGTGAYEQYF	TGTGCCAGCAGCCCGTGGGGGACAGGGGCGTACGAGCAGTACTTC	TRBV3-1/TRBV3-2	TRBJ2-7	NA	TRBD1
CASSSTGLYSSPLHF	TGTGCCAGCAGCTCGACAGGGCTTTATAGTTCACCCCTCCACTTT	TRBV7-2	TRBJ1-6	NA	TRBD1
CASSNRGVETQYF	TGTGCCAGTAGTAACAGGGGAGTTGAGACCCAGTACTTC	TRBV19	TRBJ2-5	NA	TRBD1
CASRLTGGGEKLFF	TGTGCCAGCCGCCTAACAGGGGGTGGCGAAAAACTGTTTTTT	TRBV25-1	TRBJ1-4	NA	TRBD1
CASSQDTSGGADTQYF	TGCGCCAGCAGCCAAGATACTAGCGGGGGGGCAGATACGCAGTATTTT	TRBV4-1	TRBJ2-3	NA	TRBD2
CASSFSGGLGTDTQYF	TGTGCCAGCAGCTTTTCGGGGGGGTTAGGCACAGATACGCAGTATTTT	TRBV7-9	TRBJ2-3	NA	TRBD2
CASSSRGRADNEQFF	TGTGCCAGCAGCTCGCGGGGTAGGGCCGACAATGAGCAGTTCTTC	TRBV7-6	TRBJ2-1	NA	NA
CASSLSSGEDTQYF	TGTGCCAGCAGTTTGTCTAGCGGGGAAGATACGCAGTATTTT	TRBV6-5	TRBJ2-3	once	TRBD2
CASSLGGGSNQPQHF	TGTGCCAGCAGTTTAGGGGGGGGCAGCAATCAGCCCCAGCATTTT	TRBV27	TRBJ1-5	NA	NA
CASSLLAGNRADTQYF	TGTGCCAGCAGCCTACTAGCGGGGAATCGCGCAGATACGCAGTATTTT	TRBV14	TRBJ2-3	NA	TRBD2
CASTATRIHQPQHF	TGTGCCAGTACAGCGACCCGCATTCATCAGCCCCAGCATTTT	TRBV19	TRBJ1-5	NA	NA
CASGGDEYSTIYF	TGTGCCAGCGGCGGGGACGAATATAGCACCATATATTTT	TRBV5-4	TRBJ1-3	NA	NA
CASSRPGGSYNEQFF	TGTGCCAGCAGCCGCCCAGGGGGCTCCTACAATGAGCAGTTCTTC	TRBV7-9	TRBJ2-1	NA	TRBD1
CASSRQGNYGYTF	TGTGCCAGCAGCCGACAGGGGAACTATGGCTACACCTTC	TRBV5-5	TRBJ1-2	once	TRBD1
CAISLQGSNEQFF	TGTGCCATCAGTTTACAGGGGTCAAATGAGCAGTTCTTC	TRBV10-3	TRBJ2-1	NA	TRBD1
CASSLVGQGYEQYF	TGTGCCAGCAGCTTGGTGGGACAGGGCTACGAGCAGTACTTC	TRBV5-5	TRBJ2-7	NA	TRBD1
CASSKGLPANTGELFF	TGTGCCAGCAGTAAAGGACTCCCCGCGAACACCGGGGAGCTGTTTTTT	TRBV2	TRBJ2-2	NA	NA
CASSLQTGTGETQYF	TGTGCCAGCTCATTACAAACCGGGACAGGAGAGACCCAGTACTTC	TRBV18	TRBJ2-5	once	TRBD1
CASSLGGGWGMNTEAFF	TGTGCCAGCAGCTTAGGAGGGGGCTGGGGTATGAACACTGAAGCTTTCTTT	TRBV7-3	TRBJ1-1	NA	TRBD1
CASSPLGGGAGELFF	TGTGCCAGCAGCCCCCTAGGGGGAGGGGCCGGGGAGCTGTTTTTT	TRBV7-8	TRBJ2-2	NA	NA
CASSRGQSYTF	TGTGCCAGCAGCCGGGGACAGAGCTACACCTTC	TRBV3-1/TRBV3-2	TRBJ1-2	NA	TRBD1
CASSLGAGGVREAFF	TGTGCCAGCAGCTTGGGTGCAGGGGGCGTCCGAGAAGCTTTCTTT	TRBV5-6	TRBJ1-1	NA	TRBD1
CASSVDGGVNEKLFF	TGTGCCAGCAGCGTAGATGGAGGGGTAAACGAAAAACTGTTTTTT	TRBV9	TRBJ1-4	NA	NA
CSASGGRDAVYGYTF	TGCAGTGCTAGTGGGGGGAGGGACGCCGTCTATGGCTACACCTTC	TRBV20-1	TRBJ1-2	NA	NA
CASSFTTGAADGYTF	TGTGCCAGCAGCTTCACGACAGGGGCTGCCGATGGCTACACCTTC	TRBV7-9	TRBJ1-2	NA	TRBD1
CASSFIAGGPYEQFF	TGCGCCAGCAGCTTCATAGCGGGGGGGCCCTATGAGCAGTTCTTC	TRBV5-1	TRBJ2-1	NA	TRBD2
CASSLGGSHYNEQFF	TGTGCCAGCAGCTTAGGAGGGTCCCATTACAATGAGCAGTTCTTC	TRBV11-2	TRBJ2-1	NA	NA
CASSPMNTEAFF	TGTGCCAGCAGCCCCATGAACACTGAAGCTTTCTTT	TRBV11-2	TRBJ1-1	NA	NA
CASSLVANTEAFF	TGCGCCAGCAGCTTGGTAGCGAACACTGAAGCTTTCTTT	TRBV5-1	TRBJ1-1	once	NA
CASSPGSPQAGANVLTF	TGTGCCAGCTCACCAGGATCCCCCCAGGCAGGGGCCAACGTCCTGACTTTC	TRBV18	TRBJ2-6	NA	NA
CASSLTGTFGYTF	TGTGCCAGCAGTCTCACTGGGACTTTCGGCTACACCTTC	TRBV28	TRBJ1-2	NA	NA
CASSKAQGTSGAPISNEQFF	TGTGCCAGCAGCAAAGCGCAAGGGACTAGCGGGGCCCCGATTTCGAATGAGCAGTTCTTC	TRBV21-1	TRBJ2-1	NA	NA
CASSLVQGAGKLFF	TGCGCCAGCAGCTTGGTTCAGGGGGCGGGAAAACTGTTTTTT	TRBV5-1	TRBJ1-4	few	TRBD1
CAISPGQGEETQYF	TGTGCCATCAGTCCGGGACAAGGGGAAGAGACCCAGTACTTC	TRBV10-3	TRBJ2-5	NA	NA
CASSLAASWQPQHF	TGTGCCAGCAGCTTGGCGGCTAGTTGGCAGCCCCAGCATTTT	TRBV5-6	TRBJ1-5	NA	NA
CASSLGQFYGYTF	TGTGCCAGCAGCTTAGGGCAGTTCTATGGCTACACCTTC	TRBV11-2	TRBJ1-2	NA	NA
CASSQPARLAGGTDTQYF	TGTGCCAGCAGCCAGCCCGCCCGACTAGCGGGGGGAACAGATACGCAGTATTTT	TRBV3-1/TRBV3-2	TRBJ2-3	NA	TRBD2
CASSPLAGGSGANVLTF	TGTGCCAGCAGCCCCCTAGCGGGGGGATCTGGGGCCAACGTCCTGACTTTC	TRBV3-1/TRBV3-2	TRBJ2-6	NA	TRBD2
CASSRGGASVDTQYF	TGTGCCAGCAGTAGGGGCGGGGCCAGTGTAGATACGCAGTATTTT	TRBV9	TRBJ2-3	few	NA
CASSSDPRDEQYF	TGTGCCAGCAGCTCGGACCCCAGGGACGAGCAGTACTTC	TRBV7-9	TRBJ2-7	once	NA
CASSQYRGFNEKLFF	TGTGCCAGCAGTCAATACAGGGGCTTTAATGAAAAACTGTTTTTT	TRBV28	TRBJ1-4	once	TRBD1
CASTKDRVKMNTEAFF	TGTGCCAGCACCAAGGACAGGGTAAAGATGAACACTGAAGCTTTCTTT	TRBV21-1	TRBJ1-1	NA	NA
CASSPTTGTGNSPLHF	TGCGCCAGCAGCCCAACAACAGGGACAGGGAACTCACCCCTCCACTTT	TRBV4-1	TRBJ1-6	many	TRBD1
CASSIGAGGGYTF	TGTGCCAGCAGCATCGGGGCCGGGGGTGGCTACACCTTC	TRBV9	TRBJ1-2	once	NA